The T cell receptor (beta chain) under discussion was sequenced for a study of T cell responses to AZD1222 COVID-19 vaccine. Whole-study findings and limits: In all cases, repertoires were sampled only after the peak T cell response. Spike-specific TCR breadth and depth went up after people got two AZD1222 doses. Baseline seropositivity characterized only 5 to 7 AZD1222 recipients.

The germline V and J ends were trimmed by 4 bases and 3 bases, with 10 bases remaining between them. The CDR3 has 13 residues. Per germline, CDR1 SGDLS and CDR2 YYNGEE. Sequencing used immunoSEQ multiplex PCR; TCRdb keeps in-frame clones, though not all of them. The sample consists of over 45,000 clones, 89% of them appearing once. For this clone: As yet, its antigen is unknown.

The sequencing used peripheral blood, collected 28 days after the second AZD1222 dose. J is TRBJ1-2 and V is TRBV9; D may be TRBD1 (6 bases). The TCR originated in an adult who received the AZD1222 COVID-19 vaccine. CDR3 nucleotides: TGTGCCAGCAGCCTGACAGGAGACTATGGCTACACCTTC. Translation gives CASSLTGDYGYTF.